The TCR beta chain described here comes from a study of shared clonotypes between healthy human individuals (TCRdb year 2020). Notes on the research overall: A couple of women and a few men aged 18 to 49 years were included in the cohort. Per donor, three plates each were used for CD4 naive and CD4 memory, two for CD8 naive, and one for CD8 memory. To estimate repertoire size and how much clonotype sharing occurs between individuals, the study deeply sequenced the blood TCR repertoires of about five healthy adults. To increase sequencing depth and limit assay-specific biases, TCR repertoire library preparation and sequencing were carried out by different laboratories using diverse techniques. Per donor, leukapheresis produced somewhere between about 0.94 and 9 billion PBMCs.

The donors were healthy, HIV-negative adults who had no recently reported acute infections or vaccinations. All donors were Caucasian adults living in Nashville, Tennessee, USA. CD4+ T cells were enriched by magnetic negative selection, after which naive cells were positively selected on CD45RA and the negative fraction was taken as the memory subset. After blood collection by leukapheresis, PBMCs were isolated using Ficoll-Histopaque density gradient centrifugation and then cryopreserved in the vapor phase of liquid nitrogen. Purity and quantity of every magnetically sorted T cell population were checked by analytical flow cytometry. From each sorted fraction, genomic DNA was isolated and quantified by UV absorbance on a Nanodrop 2000c. Findings and caveats that apply to the study as a whole: Based on pairwise subsampling, the degree of clonotype sharing among donors was expected to be affected by sequencing depth. The genetic and exposure-history diversity represented was limited by the small number of donors. Sampling was restricted to blood, and TCR repertoires in tissues likely differ from the TCR repertoires found in blood. Naive subsets generally had larger estimated clonotype richness than memory subsets. Sharing across a few donors was observed for around 5% of naive CD4, 3% to 4% of naive CD8, about 2.5% of memory CD4, and roughly 0.4% of memory CD8 clonotypes. Compared with non-shared clonotypes, the clonotypes found in all four sorted-subset donors had higher generation probabilities. Rarefaction of sorted-subset datasets indicated incomplete sequencing despite the large sequencing depth.

Details on this clone: Its antigen has not been determined. Nothing much larger sits one base from this clone, and base qualities are not available.

V is trimmed back by 10 bases and J by 1 base, and the junction contains 3 bases that no gene match accounts for. CDR1 MGHDK and CDR2 SYGVNS were looked up in the germline V gene. Including the terminal cysteine and phenylalanine, the CDR3 comprises 12 residues. Left in the record is the CDR3 DNA by itself, 36 bases read in frame from the first base. Using the deep immunoSEQ assay, multiplex PCR amplified TCR CDR3 regions from genomic DNA. Extracted genomic DNA from each cell subset was spread evenly across all wells of several immunoSEQ 96-well plates, with each plate serving as a replicate. For sorted subsets, roughly 200 ng genomic DNA, equal to 30,000 to 35,000 T cell genomes, was loaded into each replicate PCR. The purified libraries were quantified using a Qubit 3.0 fluorometer, sized with a Bioanalyzer 2100, and then quantified again using the KAPA Library Quantification kit. Every immunoSEQ 96-well plate was sequenced on a dedicated single-read 150-cycle Illumina NextSeq 550 flow cell. The authors' analysis ran thus. Because the immunoSEQ output held only junctional sequences and lacked quality scores, the filtering could not match the filtering applied to full-length reads. To assign V/J genes and CDR3, sequences were annotated against IMGT germline references using PyIR, a Python wrapper for IgBLAST v1.9. Reads were removed for weak V/J assignments (E-value above 1e-6), missing CDR3, stop codons, out-of-frame junctions, or ambiguous translated residues. A V3J clonotype was defined by an identical inferred V gene, J gene, and CDR3 amino acid sequence. Percentage overlap between repertoires was computed as shared unique clonotypes divided by the size of the smaller repertoire. RTK rarefaction, the Chao1 estimator, and Recon v2.1 estimates of unobserved clonotypes were used to assess repertoire richness. For all TCRbeta clonotypes obtained by the gDNA method from four donors, generation probabilities were computed with OLGA. TCRdb took this table from immuneACCESS and kept in-frame rearrangements with V and J called. Such tables lack part of the clones; where checked against another copy, unresolved V genes explain under half of the gap, and the rest is unexplained. D and trimming come from the DNA, and the V and J calls and clone size come from that table. The sample table records just over 2,000,000 clones; around 95% of these occur just once. Roughly 0.13% of the sample belongs to the ten largest clones.

The material sequenced was naive CD4+ T cells sorted from blood. Reading the label with the study, this specimen's cell subset or site is: CD45RA+ positively selected. This clonotype originated in a man aged 18-30 years in good health. The rearrangement combines TRBV25-1 with TRBJ1-1, with 7 middle bases fitting TRBD1. The nucleotide sequence reads as follows: TGTGCCACTCGACAGGGGAACACTGAAGCTTTCTTT. It translates to CATRQGNTEAFF.